The 20 T cell receptor beta chains presented below share a single source sample, sequenced in a study of blood T cell repertoires in COVID-19 (TCRdb year 2020). Library preparation employed the immunoSEQ multiplex PCR assay. The clones in this table, taken by TCRdb from immuneACCESS, are in-frame only. Not every clone is retained; where verified, under half of the shortfall comes from an unresolved V gene, and the cause of the rest is unknown. The sample table shows tens of thousands of clones, and more than 70% are seen once. Approximately 25% of the sample belongs to the ten largest clones. Sequencing was carried out using peripheral blood. These receptors were collected from a woman aged 80 or older with acute or convalescent COVID-19.

The chain has TRBV10-3 and TRBJ2-1, with 11 bases fitting TRBD2. The germline CDR1 and CDR2 sequences are ENHRY and SYGVKD. Trimming at V came to 10 bases and at J to 8 bases, leaving 16 bases not matched to a gene. The CDR3 has 16 residues. Here the CDR3 DNA reads TGTGCCACCATCTCTAGTAGCGGGAGGGCCAGAGATGAGCAGTTCTTC. Protein sequence: CATISSSGRARDEQFF.

With respect to this clone: A read error may account for a junction end that differs from germline. The CDR3 DNA reads TGTGCCAGCACTGAAAGGGGTCAGTTAAACTATGGCTACACCTTC. It is translated as CASTERGQLNYGYTF. The chain employs TRBV2 and TRBJ1-2; D possibly corresponds to TRBD1 (5 bases). The CDR3 has 15 residues. Germline CDR1 SNHLY, CDR2 FYNNEI. Supplemented by reference TRBV2 and TRBJ1-2, the full variable domain reads EPEVTQTPSHQVTQMGQEVILRCVPISNHLYFYWYRQILGQKVEFLVSFYNNEISEKSEIFDDQFSVERPDGSNFTLKIRSTKLEDSAMYFCASTERGQLNYGYTFGSGTRLTVV.

The chain joins TRBV5-1 to TRBJ1-5; D possibly corresponds to TRBD1 (5 bases). The germline CDR1 and CDR2 sequences are SGHRS and YFSETQ. The CDR3 has 15 residues. V gave up 2 bases and J gave up 5 bases, with 14 bases separating them. Here the CDR3 DNA reads TGCGCCAGCAGCTTTGGAGGGGTCGGGGATCAGCCCCAGCATTTT. Translated, it gives CASSFGGVGDQPQHF. Complete variable domain (other parts from reference TRBV5-1 and TRBJ1-5): KAGVTQTPRYLIKTRGQQVTLSCSPISGHRSVSWYQQTPGQGLQFLFEYFSETQRNKGNFPGRFSGRQFSNSRSEMNVSTLELGDSALYLCASSFGGVGDQPQHFGDGTRLSIL.

This clone has a handful of counts. The chain joins TRBV6-4 to TRBJ2-1, with 8 bases aligning to TRBD1. This CDR3 region has 14 residues. Trimming removed 4 bases from V and 6 bases from J; junction bases left unmatched: 5. Germline V gives CDR1 MRHNA, CDR2 SNTAGT. The CDR3 sequence: CASSGTGSRNEQFF. The CDR3 DNA sequence: TGTGCCAGCAGTGGGACAGGGTCCCGCAATGAGCAGTTCTTC.

The rearrangement joins TRBV7-9 to TRBJ2-5; TRBD1 might be the D (5 bases). Trimming cost V 2 bases and J 3 bases, with 19 bases left between them. The CDR3 totals 17 residues. Germline V gene sequence: CDR1 SEHNR, CDR2 FQNEAQ (reference sequence). The DNA of the CDR3 is TGTGCCAGCAGCTTACATTCCATGGGGCGCGAGGAAGAGACCCAGTACTTC. Protein: CASSLHSMGREEETQYF.

This chain uses TRBV6-1 with TRBJ1-6, with a tentative D call TRBD1 (5 bases). Trimming removed 2 bases from V and 8 bases from J, with 13 bases in between. Per germline, CDR1 MNHNS and CDR2 SASEGT. The CDR3 has 15 amino acids. CDR3: CASSEKPGIYSPLHF. The CDR3 DNA reads as TGTGCCAGCAGTGAAAAGCCAGGGATCTATTCACCCCTCCACTTT.

This clone has just a few counts. The V gene is TRBV4-2, the J gene TRBJ2-3, with TRBD2 matching over 11 bases. This CDR3 is 18 amino acids long. V lost 4 bases and J lost 6; bases outside the gene matches: 15. The germline gives CDR1 LGHNA, CDR2 YNFKEQ. The CDR3 DNA is TGTGCCAGCAGCCTAACCCCCCTAGCGGGGGGCGGCAGCGATACGCAGTATTTT. Its translation is CASSLTPLAGGGSDTQYF.

The chain has TRBV12-3 or TRBV12-4 and TRBJ2-7; D gene uncertain. V was clipped by 4 bases and J by 5 bases, with 6 bases between them. CDR3 length: 11 amino acids. The CDR3 here is CASSYLHEQYF. The CDR3 nucleotides read TGTGCCAGCAGTTACCTACACGAGCAGTACTTC.

The genes are TRBV28 and TRBJ2-1, with 11 positions matching TRBD2. The CDR3 covers 15 residues. V lost 6 bases and J lost 9; bases outside the gene matches: 10. Germline CDR1 and CDR2: MDHEN and SYDVKM. In DNA form, the CDR3 reads TGTGCCAGCAGGGTCGGCCTAGCGGGGGGTGGTGAGCAGTTCTTC. Translating gives CASRVGLAGGGEQFF.

The rearrangement joins TRBV19 to TRBJ2-7; 9 nucleotides match TRBD1. Looked up from germline, CDR1 is LNHDA and CDR2 is SQIVND (reference sequence). The CDR3 covers 14 residues. V dropped 4 bases and J dropped 6; count of bases not matched to a gene: 7. The CDR3 here is CASSRWDRDGEQYV. CDR3 bases: TGTGCCAGTAGTAGGTGGGACAGGGACGGCGAGCAGTACGTC.

The chain combines TRBV9 with TRBJ1-5, with D tentatively TRBD1 (6 bases). The germline V and J ends were trimmed by 3 bases and 1 base, with 11 bases remaining between them. Looked up from germline, CDR1 is SGDLS and CDR2 is YYNGEE. The CDR3 extends over 15 amino acids. The CDR3: CASSAGQGSNQPQHF. The CDR3 DNA reads as TGTGCCAGCAGCGCGGGGCAGGGGAGCAATCAGCCCCAGCATTTT.

The rearrangement links TRBV5-6 to TRBJ1-2; no reliable D call. With 0 bases removed from V and 0 bases from J, the gap between germline ends came to 9 bases. This CDR3 spans 15 amino acids. The germline CDR1 and CDR2 sequences are SGHDT and YYEEEE. CDR3 nucleotide sequence: TGTGCCAGCAGCTTGGCCTTCTTAGCTAACTATGGCTACACCTTC. It is translated as CASSLAFLANYGYTF.

J is TRBJ2-1 and V is TRBV9; 9 positions match TRBD2. Germline V gene sequence: CDR1 SGDLS, CDR2 YYNGEE. V lost 3 bases, J lost 2 bases, and 15 bases stayed unmatched. The CDR3 sequence is 19 residues long. The CDR3 here is CASSAEFREREVPYNEQFF. The CDR3 nucleotides read TGTGCCAGCAGCGCAGAATTTAGGGAGCGGGAGGTACCCTACAATGAGCAGTTCTTC.

This clone was observed a single time. The rearrangement joins TRBV11-2 to TRBJ1-1; 9 positions agree with TRBD1. Germline assignment: CDR1 SGHAT and CDR2 FQNNGV. With V trimmed by 5 bases and J by 3 bases, 10 bases remained unmatched. The CDR3 consists of 16 residues. CDR3 DNA: TGTGCCAGCAGCCCAGGGACAGGGACGTTTGACACTGAAGCTTTCTTT. Amino acids: CASSPGTGTFDTEAFF. Complete variable domain (other parts from reference TRBV11-2 and TRBJ1-1): EAGVAQSPRYKIIEKRQSVAFWCNPISGHATLYWYQQILGQGPKLLIQFQNNGVVDDSQLPKDRFSAERLKGVDSTLKIQPAKLEDSAVYLCASSPGTGTFDTEAFFGQGTRLTVV.

DNA for the CDR3: TGCGCCAGCAGCCCCGGACAGGCGAACACTGAAGCTTTCTTT. The encoded protein is CASSPGQANTEAFF. The chain employs TRBV5-1 and TRBJ1-1, with 7 nucleotides matching TRBD1. The CDR3 consists of 14 residues. V shed 4 bases, J shed 1 base, and the junction held 4 bases outside the gene matches. Looked up from germline, CDR1 is SGHRS and CDR2 is YFSETQ.

The chain recombines TRBV19 with TRBJ1-2; 8 bases fit TRBD1. CDR1 is LNHDA and CDR2 is SQIVND in the germline V gene (reference sequence). V gave up 5 bases and J gave up 1 base; unmatched junction bases: 6. The CDR3 spans 15 residues. Written as DNA, the CDR3 is TGTGCCAGTAGTTATACCGGGACAGGTAACTATGGCTACACCTTC. Amino acid sequence: CASSYTGTGNYGYTF.

V is TRBV11-2 and J is TRBJ2-1; 8 positions agree with TRBD2. Germline lookup yields CDR1 SGHAT and CDR2 FQNNGV. The CDR3 loop spans 16 amino acids. Trimming cost V 5 bases and J 3 bases; bases outside gene matches: 9. CDR3 nucleotide sequence: TGTGCCAGCAGCGGGGGGGCGGGAGGTTTCTACAATGAGCAGTTCTTC. Amino acid sequence: CASSGGAGGFYNEQFF.

J is TRBJ2-6 and V is TRBV7-3; D ambiguous. This CDR3 region has 20 residues. Germline-derived CDR1 and CDR2 are SGHTA and FQGTGA. The V and J ends lost 4 bases and 4 bases respectively, with 26 bases between them. The DNA of the CDR3 is TGTGCCAGCAGCTCGAGGCGAGGCGTGTCCCGTTTAAAGGGGGCCAACGTCCTGACTTTC. Translation gives CASSSRRGVSRLKGANVLTF.

This chain connects TRBV16 to TRBJ1-5; 8 bases line up with TRBD1. Trimming at V came to 4 bases and at J to 7 bases, leaving 6 bases not matched to a gene. Per germline, CDR1 KGHSY and CDR2 FQNENV. The CDR3 runs to 14 residues. The CDR3 coding sequence is TGTGCCAGCAGCCGACAGGGGTCGGGGCAGCCCCAGCATTTT. It yields the protein CASSRQGSGQPQHF.

CDR3 sequence (DNA): TGTGCCAGCAGCCAGACAGGGGGTTCCCTTAATGAGCAGTTCTTC. Its translation is CASSQTGGSLNEQFF. The chain employs TRBV7-3 and TRBJ2-1, with 9 bases lining up with TRBD1. Germline CDR1 SGHTA, CDR2 FQGTGA. The CDR3 is 15 amino acids. J was trimmed by 7 bases and V by 5 bases; bases with no gene match: 9.